This is a list of T cell receptor beta chains from one sample in a study of vaccination and CD4 T cells after COVID-19. TCRdb processed the PCR reads anew with MiXCR; each CDR3 protein has one entry. The repertoire holds 10,000 to 15,000 distinct CDR3 sequences, around 74% seen once, with about a third in the top ten. These receptors lack a known antigen. The material sequenced was CD4+ T cells from blood, cultured in vitro. The receptors stem from a human donor who had recovered from COVID-19. The CDR3 runs from the conserved cysteine through the conserved F or W. The D gene is left open where the match is weak. Size is stated for part of the rows, as once, few or many counts, or as a class when the clone is expanded.

J	V	size	D	DNA	CDR3
TRBJ1-6	TRBV20-1	-	-	TGCAGTGCTAGACCCGGGACCCATAATTCACCCCTCCACTTT	CSARPGTHNSPLHF
TRBJ2-5	TRBV6-1	-	TRBD2	TGTGCCAGCAGGATACGGGAGGGGGAGACCCAGTACTTC	CASRIREGETQYF
TRBJ1-6	TRBV20-1	-	-	TGCAGTGCTAGGATCGCGGCAGATAATTCACCCCTCCACTTT	CSARIAADNSPLHF
TRBJ1-1	TRBV30	-	-	TGTGCCTGGAGTCTGCTTATTAGCGGTGAAGCTTTCTTT	CAWSLLISGEAFF
TRBJ2-2	TRBV28	-	-	TGTGCCAGCAGTCCGGGGTCGGACATGAACACCGGGGAGCTGTTTTTT	CASSPGSDMNTGELFF
TRBJ1-5	TRBV18	-	-	TGTGCCAGCTCACCAGGGAGGGAGCAGCCCCAGCATTTT	CASSPGREQPQHF
TRBJ2-7	TRBV23-1	-	-	TGCGCCAGCAGCCAGAGAATTACAGGAGAGCTATCCTACGAGCAGTACTTC	CASSQRITGELSYEQYF
TRBJ1-5	TRBV6-1	-	-	TGTGCCAGCAGTGAGGTAGGGGATTGGGGCAATCAGCCCCAGCATTTT	CASSEVGDWGNQPQHF
TRBJ1-2	TRBV7-2	few	TRBD1	TGTGCCAGCAGCACCCGACAGGGGGCTCGCTACACCTTC	CASSTRQGARYTF
TRBJ1-3	TRBV30	-	-	TGTGCCTGGAAACGGACGGCTGCTGGAAACACCATATATTTT	CAWKRTAAGNTIYF
TRBJ2-2	TRBV19	-	-	TGTGCCAGTAGTAGCGGAGCCGCGAACACCGGGGAGCTGTTTTTT	CASSSGAANTGELFF
TRBJ1-1	TRBV7-6	-	-	TGTGCCAGCAGCTTAGGGCCAGGATTAGGGACTGAAGCTTTCTTT	CASSLGPGLGTEAFF
TRBJ1-5	TRBV15	-	-	TGTGCCACCAGCAGAGGGGGAGGACAGCCCCAGCATTTT	CATSRGGGQPQHF
TRBJ2-1	TRBV6-1	-	TRBD2	TGTGCCAGCAAGTTAGGACTAGCATCCGATGAGCAGTTCTTC	CASKLGLASDEQFF
TRBJ2-7	TRBV6-2/TRBV6-3	-	-	TGTGCCAGCAGTTATAGTGGTAACTCCTACGAGCAGTACTTC	CASSYSGNSYEQYF
TRBJ2-5	TRBV20-1	once	-	TGCAGTGCTAGAGATCTTGTCTCCGACAGTACCCTCGGAGCTGGTCTGGAGACCCAGTACTTC	CSARDLVSDSTLGAGLETQYF
TRBJ2-2	TRBV2	-	-	TGTGCCAGCAGGAGCCGGGACTTGAACACCGGGGAGCTGTTTTTT	CASRSRDLNTGELFF
TRBJ1-1	TRBV20-1	few	-	TGCAGTGCTAGAGAAGGGAACACTGAAGCTTTCTTT	CSAREGNTEAFF
TRBJ1-2	TRBV28	once	TRBD1	TGTGCCAGCGGGACAGGGGGCCAGATCCGTATAGGCTACACCTTC	CASGTGGQIRIGYTF